These T cell receptor beta chains were read from a single sample in a study of cytotoxic CD8 clonotypes in ibrutinib-treated CLL. Only in-frame clones appear in the TCRdb table, and some are missing; sequencing was by immunoSEQ multiplex PCR. The sample lists about 9,400 clones, around 60% occurring once. Sample: PBMCs, taken before ibrutinib treatment. These receptors came from a human donor with chronic lymphocytic leukemia. CDR3s include the opening cysteine and the closing phenylalanine or tryptophan. A D gene is named only where the DNA matches it firmly. Some rows have no size entry. The others give once, few or many, or a class for an expanded clone.

size: .
D: .
J: TRBJ2-1
V: TRBV7-3
DNA: TGTGCCAGCAGCCCCCGACCTCATCCCGCTTACAATGAGCAGTTCTTC
CDR3: CASSPRPHPAYNEQFF

size: .
D: .
J: TRBJ2-3
V: TRBV6-5
DNA: TGTGCCAGCAGGAGACCCCTCACAGATACGCAGTATTTT
CDR3: CASRRPLTDTQYF

size: few
D: .
J: TRBJ2-1
V: TRBV6-6
DNA: TGTGCCAGCAGTTCTAGCAATGAGCAGTTCTTC
CDR3: CASSSSNEQFF

size: .
D: .
J: TRBJ1-6
V: TRBV5-4
DNA: TGTGCCAGCAGCTTGGGGGGCCCGGGGAGCTCACCCCTCCACTTT
CDR3: CASSLGGPGSSPLHF

size: once
D: TRBD1
J: TRBJ1-4
V: TRBV6-6
DNA: TGTGCCAGCAGTTACACGGCAGGGGGGGAAAAACTGTTTTTT
CDR3: CASSYTAGGEKLFF

size: .
D: .
J: TRBJ1-6
V: TRBV4-2
DNA: TGTGCCAGCAGCCAAGGGAGGGTTATTTCACCCCTCCACTTT
CDR3: CASSQGRVISPLHF

size: .
D: .
J: TRBJ2-1
V: TRBV2
DNA: TGTGCCAGCAGTGACAACGAGCAGTTCTTC
CDR3: CASSDNEQFF

size: few
D: .
J: TRBJ2-3
V: TRBV2
DNA: TGTGCCAGCGGACATTTTCACACAGATACGCAGTATTTT
CDR3: CASGHFHTDTQYF

size: once
D: .
J: TRBJ2-7
V: TRBV6-5
DNA: TGTGCCAGCAGTTACTCATCCTGGGGAACAACCTACGAGCAGTACTTC
CDR3: CASSYSSWGTTYEQYF

size: once
D: TRBD2
J: TRBJ2-2
V: TRBV28
DNA: TGTGCCAGCAGTTTCCCCGAGACTAGCGCTTACACCGGGGAGCTGTTTTTT
CDR3: CASSFPETSAYTGELFF

size: .
D: TRBD1
J: TRBJ2-2
V: TRBV11-3
DNA: TGTGCCAGCAGCTTAGCCGGGACAGGGTTCACCGGGGAGCTGTTTTTT
CDR3: CASSLAGTGFTGELFF

size: .
D: .
J: TRBJ2-1
V: TRBV15
DNA: TGTGCCACCAGCAGAGATGCAGGCGTCGCTGCCCACAATGAGCAGTTCTTC
CDR3: CATSRDAGVAAHNEQFF

size: .
D: .
J: TRBJ1-1
V: TRBV19
DNA: TGTGCCAGTAGGCAGGGAATGTATGGTGAAGCTTTCTTT
CDR3: CASRQGMYGEAFF

size: few
D: .
J: TRBJ2-7
V: TRBV19
DNA: TGTGCCAGTAGTATAGGGACGGACGTCTACGAGCAGTACTTC
CDR3: CASSIGTDVYEQYF

size: few
D: .
J: TRBJ2-7
V: TRBV7-3
DNA: TGTGCCAGCAGCTTAACGGGGGGTTACGAGCAGTACTTC
CDR3: CASSLTGGYEQYF

size: .
D: .
J: TRBJ1-1
V: TRBV4-1
DNA: TGCGCCAGCAGCCAAGACCCCCGTGGCGCTTTCTTT
CDR3: CASSQDPRGAFF

size: few
D: .
J: TRBJ2-7
V: TRBV29-1
DNA: TGCAGCGTTGAGGGTTCGCCCTCCTACGAGCAGTACTTC
CDR3: CSVEGSPSYEQYF

size: medium-sized
D: TRBD1
J: TRBJ1-2
V: TRBV2
DNA: TGTGCCAGCTCGGACAGGGGTTTGCTGGGCTACACCTTC
CDR3: CASSDRGLLGYTF

size: few
D: TRBD2
J: TRBJ2-7
V: TRBV4-2
DNA: TGTGCCAGCAGCCAAGGCGGTAGCGGGGCCTACGAGCAGTACTTC
CDR3: CASSQGGSGAYEQYF

size: .
D: .
J: TRBJ1-2
V: TRBV20-1
DNA: TGCAGTGTCGGGGGAGCCGCTGGCTACACCTTC
CDR3: CSVGGAAGYTF

size: .
D: .
J: TRBJ2-1
V: TRBV7-3
DNA: TGTGCCAGCAGCCGGACACCGAGCTCCTACAATGAGCAGTTCTTC
CDR3: CASSRTPSSYNEQFF

size: .
D: .
J: TRBJ1-2
V: TRBV5-1
DNA: TGCGCCAGCAGCTTGGTAACAGACACGTACTATGGCTACACCTTC
CDR3: CASSLVTDTYYGYTF

size: few
D: .
J: TRBJ1-6
V: TRBV2
DNA: TGTGCCAGCAGGCAGACAGGAAACCTTTCGAACTTT
CDR3: CASRQTGNLSNF

size: .
D: .
J: TRBJ1-1
V: TRBV5-6
DNA: TGTGCCAGCAGCTTGAGAGGGGCTAGGGACACTGAAGCTTTCTTT
CDR3: CASSLRGARDTEAFF

size: .
D: .
J: TRBJ2-3
V: TRBV4-2
DNA: TGTGCCAGCAGCCAAGATTTTGGCCTCCTAGCCCACACAGATACGCAGTATTTT
CDR3: CASSQDFGLLAHTDTQYF

size: once
D: .
J: TRBJ1-4
V: TRBV30
DNA: TGTGCCTGGAGTCGAGGACAAGTTAATGAAAAACTGTTTTTT
CDR3: CAWSRGQVNEKLFF

size: .
D: .
J: TRBJ2-4
V: TRBV25-1
DNA: TGTGCCAGCAGTCGGTCGGGCTCAGCCAAAAACATTCAGTACTTC
CDR3: CASSRSGSAKNIQYF